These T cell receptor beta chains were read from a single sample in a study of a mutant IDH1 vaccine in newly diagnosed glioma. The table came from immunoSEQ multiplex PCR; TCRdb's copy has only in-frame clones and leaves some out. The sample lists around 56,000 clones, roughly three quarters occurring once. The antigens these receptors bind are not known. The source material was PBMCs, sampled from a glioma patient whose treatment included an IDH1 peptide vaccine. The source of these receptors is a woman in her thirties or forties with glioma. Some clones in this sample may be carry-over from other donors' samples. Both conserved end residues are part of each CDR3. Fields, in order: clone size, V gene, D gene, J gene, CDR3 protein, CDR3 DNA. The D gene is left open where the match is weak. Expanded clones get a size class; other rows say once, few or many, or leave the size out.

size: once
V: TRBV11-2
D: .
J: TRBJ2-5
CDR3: CASSLMAGGGETQYF
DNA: TGTGCCAGCAGCTTAATGGCTGGAGGGGGAGAGACCCAGTACTTC

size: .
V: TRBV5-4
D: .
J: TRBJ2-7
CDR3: CASSLAGTNEQYF
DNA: TGTGCCAGCAGCTTGGCCGGGACAAACGAGCAGTACTTC

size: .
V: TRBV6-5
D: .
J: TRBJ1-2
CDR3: CASSGLLYGYTF
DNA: TGTGCCAGCAGTGGGTTATTGTATGGCTACACCTTC

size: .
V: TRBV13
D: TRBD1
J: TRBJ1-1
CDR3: CASSPQGAAATEAFF
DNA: TGTGCCAGCAGCCCGCAGGGGGCTGCGGCCACTGAAGCTTTCTTT

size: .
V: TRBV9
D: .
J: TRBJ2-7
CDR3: CASSARRDFSYEQYF
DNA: TGTGCCAGCAGCGCCCGGCGGGATTTCTCCTACGAGCAGTACTTC

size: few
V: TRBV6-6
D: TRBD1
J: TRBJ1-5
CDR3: CASSPGTGGNQPQHF
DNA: TGTGCCAGCAGTCCCGGGACAGGGGGCAATCAGCCCCAGCATTTT

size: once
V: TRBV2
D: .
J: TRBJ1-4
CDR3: CASTTEEGYEKLFF
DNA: TGTGCCAGCACCACCGAGGAGGGATATGAAAAACTGTTTTTT

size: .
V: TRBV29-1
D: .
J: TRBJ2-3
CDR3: CSARGASDSADTQYF
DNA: TGCAGCGCCAGGGGAGCCTCAGATAGCGCGGATACGCAGTATTTT

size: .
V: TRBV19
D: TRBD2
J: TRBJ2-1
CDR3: CASSKNSGGGYNEQFF
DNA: TGTGCCAGTAGTAAAAATAGCGGGGGGGGGTACAATGAGCAGTTCTTC

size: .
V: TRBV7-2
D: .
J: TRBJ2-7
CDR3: CASAPEAASEQYF
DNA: TGTGCCAGCGCCCCGGAGGCAGCCAGCGAGCAGTACTTC